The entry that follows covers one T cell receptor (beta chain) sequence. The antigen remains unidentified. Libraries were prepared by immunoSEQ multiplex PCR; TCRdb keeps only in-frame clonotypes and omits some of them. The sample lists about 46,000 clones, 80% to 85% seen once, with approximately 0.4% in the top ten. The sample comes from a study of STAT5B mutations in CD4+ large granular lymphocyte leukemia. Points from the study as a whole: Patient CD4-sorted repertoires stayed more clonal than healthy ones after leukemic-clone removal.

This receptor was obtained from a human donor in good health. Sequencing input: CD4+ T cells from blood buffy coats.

CDR3: CASSYMGGAYEQYF. DNA for the CDR3: TGTGCCAGCAGTTACATGGGGGGGGCCTACGAGCAGTACTTC. The chain links TRBV6-5 to TRBJ2-7, with 7 bases lining up with TRBD2. Unmatched junction bases numbered 3, after V lost 2 bases and J lost 2 bases. CDR1 and CDR2 from the germline V gene are MNHEY and SVGAGI. This CDR3 is 14 amino acids long.